Each of the 32 T cell receptor beta chains below was sequenced from the same sample in a study of blood T cell repertoires in COVID-19. Measured with immunoSEQ multiplex PCR; TCRdb has only the in-frame clones, and not every one. This table has about 260,000 clones, approximately 91% appearing once. The sample taken for sequencing was peripheral blood. Receptor source: a human donor in a cohort sampled during active COVID-19.

Remarks on this clone: One junction end does not reproduce the germline sequence, and a read error may be involved. V is TRBV19 and J is TRBJ1-2, with a weak D call TRBD1 (6 bases). The CDR3 totals 13 residues. CDR1 and CDR2 (germline): LNHDA, SQIVND (reference sequence). The CDR3 is CASTIQGYYGYTF. CDR3 sequence (DNA): TGTGCCAGTACTATACAGGGATACTATGGCTACACCTTC.

This clone appeared a single time. The chain couples TRBV5-6 to TRBJ1-1, with D tentatively TRBD1 (6 bases). V was cut by 4 bases and J by 3 bases, with 16 bases left in between. The germline V gene encodes CDR1 SGHDT and CDR2 YYEEEE. This CDR3 region has 15 residues. CDR3 region: CASSHVQGYDTEAFF. In nucleotides, the CDR3 is TGTGCCAGCAGCCACGTGCAGGGGTACGACACTGAAGCTTTCTTT.

This chain connects TRBV28 to TRBJ2-3; no clear D gene. Germline CDR1 and CDR2: MDHEN and SYDVKM. The CDR3 contains 11 residues. V was shortened by 7 bases and J by 14 bases, with 16 bases between the two germline ends. This CDR3 is CASNRNGAGYF. The CDR3 nucleotides are TGTGCCAGCAATCGCAACGGTGCAGGGTATTTT.

The CDR3 DNA reads as TGTGCCAGCAGTAAACAGGCAATCTCCTACGAGCAGTACTTC. It translates to CASSKQAISYEQYF. The chain links TRBV27 to TRBJ2-7, with D possibly being TRBD1 (5 bases). Trimming pared 5 bases from V and 0 bases from J, leaving 11 bases between. Germline V lookup: CDR1 MNHEY, CDR2 SMNVEV (reference sequence). This CDR3 is built from 14 residues.

The chain has TRBV9 and TRBJ1-1, with 9 bases that match TRBD1. In germline, CDR1 is SGDLS, CDR2 YYNGEE. This CDR3 region has 13 residues. V trimming: 4 bases; J trimming: 10 bases; junction bases outside the gene matches: 8. The CDR3 DNA reads as TGTGCCAGCAGCTTAGGGACAGGGAACCCAGCTTTCTTT. It translates to CASSLGTGNPAFF.

The chain carries TRBV11-2 and TRBJ1-5; 7 nucleotides agree with TRBD1. Trimming removed 4 bases from V and 3 bases from J; junction bases left unmatched: 6. Germline V gives CDR1 SGHAT, CDR2 FQNNGV. CDR3 length: 15 amino acids. CDR3 region: CASSSPTGFNQPQHF. In nucleotides, the CDR3 is TGTGCCAGCAGCTCGCCGACAGGGTTCAATCAGCCCCAGCATTTT.

V gene TRBV19 combines with J gene TRBJ2-6, with D uncertain. V was pared by 3 bases and J by 3 bases, with 9 bases between. The CDR3 is 15 amino acids. Per the germline V gene, CDR1 is LNHDA and CDR2 is SQIVND (reference sequence). The CDR3 region is CASSIPRYGANVLTF. The CDR3 DNA reads as TGTGCCAGTAGTATTCCCCGCTATGGGGCCAACGTCCTGACTTTC.

The chain employs TRBV6-6 and TRBJ1-2; TRBD1 might be the D (5 bases). The CDR3 has 11 amino acids. V lost 6 bases and J 7 bases, leaving 9 bases between the germline ends. Germline V gives CDR1 MNHNY, CDR2 SVGAGI (reference sequence). The CDR3 nucleotides read TGTGCCAGCAGGGGACTCGTTGGCTACACCTTC. The encoded protein is CASRGLVGYTF.

The genes are TRBV10-2 and TRBJ2-7; 7 bases are shared with TRBD1. The V segment lost 3 bases and the J segment 3 bases; nucleotides outside the gene matches: 8. Looked up from germline, CDR1 is WSHSY and CDR2 is SAAADI. This CDR3 spans 15 amino acids. CDR3 in DNA: TGCGCCAGCAGTGACACGACAGGGCCCAACTACGAGCAGTACTTC. Its translation is CASSDTTGPNYEQYF.

The V gene is TRBV27, the J gene TRBJ2-7; 7 positions match TRBD1. Germline V gene data show CDR1 as MNHEY and CDR2 as SMNVEV (reference sequence). The CDR3 contains 16 residues. The trim removed 3 bases at V and 4 bases at J, leaving 12 bases unmatched. The CDR3 region has the DNA TGTGCCAGCAGTTTCCGTTTAGGGCAGGGGGTTTACGAGCAGTACTTC. Translated: CASSFRLGQGVYEQYF.

J is TRBJ1-2 and V is TRBV18; D unresolved. Germline-derived CDR1 and CDR2 are KGHSH and LQKENI. The CDR3 sequence is 14 residues long. Trimming shortened V by 4 bases and J by 4 bases, and 13 bases separated the two germline ends. The CDR3 reads CASSLEDSGYGYTF. CDR3 DNA sequence: TGTGCCAGCTCACTAGAGGACTCAGGCTATGGCTACACCTTC.

This chain connects TRBV9 to TRBJ2-2, with D maybe TRBD2 (6 bases). The germline V and J ends were trimmed by 2 bases and 2 bases, with 10 bases remaining between them. This CDR3 contains 15 residues. Germline V lookup: CDR1 SGDLS, CDR2 YYNGEE. CDR3 sequence reads: CASSVRELNTGELFF. In nucleotides, the CDR3 is TGTGCCAGCAGCGTCCGGGAGCTCAACACCGGGGAGCTGTTTTTT. The whole variable domain, filled in from reference TRBV9 and TRBJ2-2, reads DSGVTQTPKHLITATGQRVTLRCSPRSGDLSVYWYQQSLDQGLQFLIQYYNGEERAKGNILERFSAQQFPDLHSELNLSSLELGDSALYFCASSVRELNTGELFFGEGSRLTVL.

The V and J genes are TRBV6-5 and TRBJ2-7, with 7 bases aligning to TRBD2. The CDR3 runs to 16 residues. V shed 2 bases and J 0 bases; nucleotides not matched to a gene: 7. The V gene's germline CDR1 is MNHEY and CDR2 SVGAGI. The CDR3 DNA reads as TGTGCCAGCAGTTACGGGAGCGGGGAGATCTCCTACGAGCAGTACTTC. As protein: CASSYGSGEISYEQYF.

The chain recombines TRBV18 with TRBJ1-1; D gene ambiguous. Germline-derived CDR1 and CDR2 are KGHSH and LQKENI. V lost 2 bases and J 3 bases, leaving 13 bases between the germline ends. The length of the CDR3 is 15 residues. The CDR3 DNA sequence: TGTGCCAGCTCACCATTAGGAGGGCGGGACACTGAAGCTTTCTTT. Amino acids: CASSPLGGRDTEAFF.

CDR3 loop: CSASPGAGNEQFF. CDR3 in DNA: TGCAGTGCTAGTCCAGGGGCCGGCAATGAGCAGTTCTTC. J is TRBJ2-1 and V is TRBV20-1; D perhaps matches TRBD1 (6 bases). V gave up 3 bases and J gave up 6 bases, with 12 bases separating them. Germline CDR1 reads DFQATT; CDR2 reads SNEGSKA (reference sequence). The CDR3 is 13 residues long.

The chain employs TRBV11-2 and TRBJ2-7, with 9 bases aligning to TRBD1. J lost 4 bases, V lost 5 bases, and 21 bases had no gene match. CDR3 length: 19 residues. Per the germline V gene, CDR1 is SGHAT and CDR2 is FQNNGV. The CDR3 nucleotides are TGTGCCAGCAGCCCGAGACAGGGGGGAGTTTTCTCTGATCGGTACGAGCAGTACTTC. The encoded protein is CASSPRQGGVFSDRYEQYF. The complete variable domain, with remaining parts taken from reference TRBV11-2 and TRBJ2-7, reads EAGVAQSPRYKIIEKRQSVAFWCNPISGHATLYWYQQILGQGPKLLIQFQNNGVVDDSQLPKDRFSAERLKGVDSTLKIQPAKLEDSAVYLCASSPRQGGVFSDRYEQYFGPGTRLTVT.

The chain joins TRBV6-5 to TRBJ2-3; 9 bases align to TRBD2. The CDR3 has 15 amino acids. Germline assignment: CDR1 MNHEY and CDR2 SVGAGI. V trimming: 6 bases; J trimming: 6 bases; junction bases outside the gene matches: 10. CDR3 in amino acids: CASRPSGGLGDTQYF. In DNA, the CDR3 is TGTGCCAGCAGACCGAGCGGGGGGCTCGGGGATACGCAGTATTTT.

The rearrangement links TRBV7-2 to TRBJ2-1, with TRBD2 matching over 10 bases. The CDR3 is 15 residues long. CDR1 is SGHTA and CDR2 is FQGNSA in the germline V gene. V dropped 2 bases and J dropped 4; count of bases not matched to a gene: 2. Here the CDR3 reads CASSLLAGGYNEQFF. CDR3 DNA: TGTGCCAGCAGCTTATTAGCGGGGGGTTACAATGAGCAGTTCTTC. Full variable domain (outside the CDR3, taken from reference TRBV7-2 and TRBJ2-1): GAGVSQSPSNKVTEKGKDVELRCDPISGHTALYWYRQSLGQGLEFLIYFQGNSAPDKSGLPSDRFSAERTGGSVSTLTIQRTQQEDSAVYLCASSLLAGGYNEQFFGPGTRLTVL.

This clone was seen once. CDR3 DNA: TGTGCCAGCAGCGAACAGGGGGGATATTATGGCTACACCTTC. Encoded protein: CASSEQGGYYGYTF. The chain links TRBV2 to TRBJ1-2; 8 bases agree with TRBD1. CDR1 and CDR2 (germline): SNHLY, FYNNEI. This CDR3 has 14 residues. V shed 6 bases, J shed 5 bases, and the junction held 8 bases outside the gene matches.

The rearrangement joins TRBV6-2 or TRBV6-3 to TRBJ1-1; D perhaps matches TRBD1 (5 bases). Trimming took 5 bases from V and 1 from J, leaving 11 bases between them. Per the germline V gene, CDR1 is MNHEY and CDR2 is SVGEGT. The CDR3 totals 14 residues. CDR3 sequence (DNA): TGTGCCAGCAGTGCCAGGGTTTCGAACACTGAAGCTTTCTTT. Amino acids: CASSARVSNTEAFF.

This chain links TRBV10-3 with TRBJ1-2; TRBD1 agrees at 9 bases. The length of the CDR3 is 15 residues. Germline V CDR1 and CDR2: ENHRY, SYGVKD. V was pared by 6 bases and J by 4 bases, with 9 bases of the junction left unmatched. CDR3 nucleotide sequence: TGTGCCATCAGCATAATACAGGGGGCTGGCTATGGCTACACCTTC. This sequence encodes CAISIIQGAGYGYTF.

V usage is TRBV12-3 or TRBV12-4 and J usage is TRBJ1-2, with D unclear. Trimming pared 1 base from V and 7 bases from J, leaving 10 bases between. The CDR3 length is 13 residues. CDR3 in amino acids: CASSLVGAGGYTF. CDR3 nucleotides: TGTGCCAGCAGTTTAGTCGGTGCTGGTGGCTACACCTTC.

V is TRBV6-1 and J is TRBJ1-1; unclear D gene. The CDR3 has 13 amino acids. Deletions cut 3 bases from V and 3 bases from J, with 8 bases between. Germline CDR1 is MNHNS and CDR2 is SASEGT. CDR3 nucleotides: TGTGCCAGCAGTGACGGAGTATACACTGAAGCTTTCTTT. Residues: CASSDGVYTEAFF.

The V call is TRBV27, the J call TRBJ1-2; D remains ambiguous. The CDR3 is 13 amino acids. Trimming removed 3 bases from V and 0 bases from J, with 5 bases in between. The V gene's germline CDR1 is MNHEY and CDR2 SMNVEV (reference sequence). The CDR3 bases are TGTGCCAGCAGTTTCGCAGCTAACTATGGCTACACCTTC. Translated, it gives CASSFAANYGYTF.

The chain is built from TRBV10-1 and TRBJ2-7; the match to TRBD2 covers 9 bases. CDR3 length: 15 amino acids. The J segment lost 7 bases and the V segment lost 2 bases, leaving 9 bases of the junction unmatched. Germline V gene sequence: CDR1 WNHNN, CDR2 SYGVQD (reference sequence). CDR3 amino acids: CASSEAGGARGEQYF. CDR3 in DNA: TGCGCCAGCAGTGAGGCGGGGGGGGCCCGGGGGGAGCAGTACTTC.

The chain recombines TRBV5-4 with TRBJ1-3; TRBD1 is a possible D gene (6 bases). Germline V gene lookup returns CDR1 SGHNT and CDR2 YYREEE (reference sequence). V lost 4 bases and J 2 bases, leaving 13 bases between the germline ends. This CDR3 region has 15 residues. The CDR3 nucleotides are TGTGCCAGCAGCCCTACGGGGGGCCCTGGAAACACCATATATTTT. Its translation: CASSPTGGPGNTIYF.

V is TRBV4-2 and J is TRBJ2-3; 10 bases line up with TRBD2. Germline V gene lookup returns CDR1 LGHNA and CDR2 YNFKEQ. The CDR3 is 15 residues long. The ends lost 4 bases at V and 1 base at J; junction bases unmatched: 2. CDR3 in amino acids: CASSLGLAGTDTQYF. The DNA of the CDR3 is TGTGCCAGCAGCCTTGGACTAGCGGGCACAGATACGCAGTATTTT.

The chain uses TRBV7-2 and TRBJ2-3; tentatively, D is TRBD2 (6 bases). V was cut by 11 bases and J by 6 bases, with 21 bases left in between. The CDR3 sequence is 14 residues long. CDR1 and CDR2 from the germline V gene are SGHTA and FQGNSA. In nucleotides, the CDR3 is TGTGCCTCCCATGATAGCGGCCTCCGGGATACGCAGTATTTT. This sequence encodes CASHDSGLRDTQYF. The variable domain in full, completed from reference TRBV7-2 and TRBJ2-3, reads GAGVSQSPSNKVTEKGKDVELRCDPISGHTALYWYRQSLGQGLEFLIYFQGNSAPDKSGLPSDRFSAERTGGSVSTLTIQRTQQEDSAVYLCASHDSGLRDTQYFGPGTRLTVL.

This clone was detected a few times. The junction and the germline gene differ at one end; a read error may be behind it. J is TRBJ1-2 and V is TRBV18, with 8 bases aligning to TRBD1. This CDR3 comprises 12 residues. Germline CDR1 is KGHSH and CDR2 is LQKENI. The DNA for the CDR3 is TGTGCCAGCTCACCACCGCAGGGGGCAGATCGCTTC. It specifies CASSPPQGADRF.

This chain joins TRBV28 and TRBJ1-5; 9 positions match TRBD1. The CDR3 is made up of 14 amino acids. V gave up 2 bases and J gave up 7 bases; unmatched junction bases: 3. The germline V gene encodes CDR1 MDHEN and CDR2 SYDVKM. The CDR3 spells CASSLGQGNQPQHF. As DNA, the CDR3 is TGTGCCAGCAGTTTAGGACAGGGGAACCAGCCCCAGCATTTT.

This clone appeared once. One junction end disagrees with the germline gene, perhaps due to a read error. This rearrangement joins TRBV7-7 to TRBJ2-2, with D tentatively TRBD2 (5 bases). The V gene's germline CDR1 is SSHAT and CDR2 FNYEAQ (reference sequence). The CDR3 consists of 15 residues. The CDR3 sequence is CASSLGAPGTGELFF. In DNA, the CDR3 is TGTGCTAGCAGCTTAGGAGCCCCGGGGACCGGGGAGCTGTTTTTT.

The chain carries TRBV19 and TRBJ1-5; 8 nucleotides line up with TRBD1. Germline lookup yields CDR1 LNHDA and CDR2 SQIVND (reference sequence). The CDR3 has 13 amino acids. V gave up 5 bases and J gave up 5 bases; unmatched junction bases: 2. CDR3 residues: CASSGQGHQPQHF. In nucleotides, the CDR3 is TGTGCCAGTAGTGGACAGGGCCATCAGCCCCAGCATTTT.